The 32 T cell receptor beta chains in this list originate from one sample, sequenced in a study of HIV-infected children after antiretroviral therapy interruption. Noted treatment: PENTA 11 planned treatment interruption arm or continuous ART arm. Unique molecular identifiers were included in an RNA-based 3' RACE TCR library. TCRdb redid the calling of the 3' RACE reads with MiXCR, one entry per CDR3 protein. The sample has about 40,000 distinct CDR3 sequences; just over 6.5% are singletons. The sequenced sample was CD45RA+ CD4+ T cells from PBMCs, pooled from several time points, obtained from a donor given antiretroviral therapy, either interrupted or continuous. The subset denotes: naive CD4+ CD45RA+ CD45RO- T cells. These receptors were collected from a pool of human donors with HIV.

The chain employs TRBV6-1 and TRBJ2-3; no clear D. The CDR3 consists of 12 residues. V was pared by 5 bases and J by 2 bases, with 5 bases between. CDR1 is MNHNS and CDR2 is SASEGT in the germline V gene. The CDR3 region is CASSRPTDTQYF. The DNA of the CDR3 is TGTGCCAGCAGTCGACCCACAGATACGCAGTATTTT.

This clonotype has ten or more counts. The rearrangement links TRBV20-1 to TRBJ2-7; perhaps TRBD1 as D (5 bases). CDR1 and CDR2 (germline): DFQATT, SNEGSKA (reference sequence). Trimming stripped 1 base from V and 2 bases from J, with 6 bases between. There are 12 residues in the CDR3. Written as DNA, the CDR3 is TGCAGTGCTAGAGGACAGACCTACGAGCAGTACTTC. Translated, it gives CSARGQTYEQYF.

This clonotype occurred many times. The rearrangement links TRBV12-3 or TRBV12-4 to TRBJ2-7, with 7 bases lining up with TRBD1. The CDR3 is 13 residues long. The ends lost 4 bases at V and 5 bases at J; junction bases unmatched: 5. CDR3 DNA: TGTGCCAGCAGTTACAGGGGATGGGACGAGCAGTACTTC. Its protein product is CASSYRGWDEQYF.

This clonotype showed up many times. The chain uses TRBV5-1 and TRBJ2-2; TRBD1 or TRBD2 may be the D gene (5 bases each). This CDR3 is 14 amino acids long. CDR1 SGHRS and CDR2 YFSETQ come from the germline V gene. V gave up 4 bases and J gave up 4 bases, with 11 bases separating them. CDR3: CASSPGPGTGELFF. For the CDR3, the DNA is TGCGCCAGCAGCCCGGGACCGGGCACCGGGGAGCTGTTTTTT.

This clonotype was seen only a few times. In DNA form, the CDR3 reads TGTGCCAGCAGTTACTCGATTGCGGGCTCTGGAAACACCATATATTTT. This codes for CASSYSIAGSGNTIYF. The chain carries TRBV6-5 and TRBJ1-3, with D unresolved. The V gene lost 0 bases and the J gene lost 0 bases, with 9 bases spanning the gap. Per germline, CDR1 MNHEY and CDR2 SVGAGI. This CDR3 is built from 16 residues.

This clonotype was recorded many times. The chain couples TRBV6-1 to TRBJ2-7; 8 bases fit TRBD2. Germline CDR1 is MNHNS and CDR2 is SASEGT. The CDR3 has 15 residues. The J segment lost 2 bases and the V segment lost 5 bases, leaving 8 bases of the junction unmatched. CDR3: CASSKGLVVAYEQYF. The CDR3 DNA reads TGTGCCAGCAGTAAGGGACTAGTTGTGGCCTACGAGCAGTACTTC.

This clonotype was seen repeatedly, ten times or more. The CDR3 DNA sequence: TGTGCCAGTACCAGACAGGGTAGGGACTATGGCTACACCTTC. Translated, it gives CASTRQGRDYGYTF. The rearrangement joins TRBV19 to TRBJ1-2; 7 bases match TRBD1. Germline-derived CDR1 and CDR2 are LNHDA and SQIVND (reference sequence). The junction had 8 bases not matched to a gene; V was cut back by 7 bases and J by 3 bases. This CDR3 has 14 residues.

The chain joins TRBV5-1 to TRBJ2-3; 9 bases fit TRBD1. The V segment lost 4 bases and the J segment 3 bases; nucleotides outside the gene matches: 6. The CDR3 sequence is 15 residues long. Germline V gene data show CDR1 as SGHRS and CDR2 as YFSETQ. The DNA of the CDR3 is TGCGCCAGCAGCCCGGGACAGGGAAGGACAGATACGCAGTATTTT. It specifies CASSPGQGRTDTQYF.

This clonotype was counted many times. J is TRBJ2-5 and V is TRBV24-1; the match to TRBD1 covers 7 bases. J gave up 5 bases and V 5 bases, and 7 bases lay outside the gene matches. The CDR3 runs 14 residues. Germline CDR1 KGHDR, CDR2 SFDVKD. The CDR3 DNA reads as TGTGCCACCAGTGTACAGGGGATTTGGGAGACCCAGTACTTC. This translates into CATSVQGIWETQYF.

This clonotype was counted a few times. The chain has TRBV20-1 and TRBJ2-2; possibly TRBD2 for D (6 bases). Germline assignment: CDR1 DFQATT and CDR2 SNEGSKA (reference sequence). The CDR3 has 14 residues. The germline V and J ends were trimmed by 2 bases and 4 bases, with 11 bases remaining between them. CDR3 bases: TGCAGTGCTAGATCCGGGGGTGGCACCGGGGAGCTGTTTTTT. Encoded protein: CSARSGGGTGELFF.

This rearrangement joins TRBV29-1 to TRBJ2-1; TRBD2 aligns across 10 bases. V lost 2 bases and J lost 4; bases outside the gene matches: 2. This CDR3 has 14 residues. Germline CDR1 reads SQVTM; CDR2 reads ANQGSEA. CDR3 coding DNA: TGCAGCGTTGAAAGCGGGGGGGCTTACAATGAGCAGTTCTTC. This gives the protein CSVESGGAYNEQFF.

This chain joins TRBV5-1 and TRBJ2-1; 11 positions agree with TRBD2. The germline gives CDR1 SGHRS, CDR2 YFSETQ. Trimming removed 4 bases from V and 2 bases from J; junction bases left unmatched: 5. This CDR3 comprises 16 residues. DNA for the CDR3: TGCGCCAGCAGCCTGCCGGGACTAGCGGCCTACAATGAGCAGTTCTTC. Translation: CASSLPGLAAYNEQFF.

This clonotype was counted many times. The genes are TRBV20-1 and TRBJ1-5; D gene unclear. Deletions cut 0 bases from V and 5 bases from J, with 11 bases between. Germline-derived CDR1 and CDR2 are DFQATT and SNEGSKA (reference sequence). The CDR3 totals 14 residues. DNA for the CDR3: TGCAGTGCTAGAGATGGAGGTTACCATCAGCCCCAGCATTTT. Amino acids: CSARDGGYHQPQHF.

This clonotype was picked up many times. This chain connects TRBV29-1 to TRBJ1-2; D possibly corresponds to TRBD1 (5 bases). Between the trimmed V and J ends, which lost 3 bases and 2 bases, there was a span of 7 bases. In germline, CDR1 is SQVTM, CDR2 ANQGSEA. The CDR3 is 12 residues long. Written as DNA, the CDR3 is TGCAGCGTTGACAGGGAGAACTATGGCTACACCTTC. This codes for CSVDRENYGYTF.

This clonotype has a handful of counts. V gene TRBV4-3 combines with J gene TRBJ2-6; D call uncertain. Germline CDR1 LGHNA, CDR2 YSLEER. Between the trimmed V and J ends, which lost 4 bases and 3 bases, there was a span of 16 bases. This CDR3 region has 17 residues. DNA of the CDR3: TGCGCCAGCAGCCGCAATGGTGCCATCGGTGGGGCCAACGTCCTGACTTTC. It is translated as CASSRNGAIGGANVLTF.

Ten or more counts support this clonotype. The rearrangement uses TRBV21-1 and TRBJ2-1; the tabulated D call, TRBD2, remains unverified against the DNA. TRBV21-1 is given as a pseudogene. The CDR3 loop spans 14 amino acids. This CDR3 reads CASSVGRGGNEQFF. CDR3 nucleotide sequence: TGTGCCAGCAGCGTCGGGCGGGGAGGCAATGAGCAGTTCTTC.

The chain couples TRBV12-3 or TRBV12-4 to TRBJ2-1; tentative D call: TRBD2 (6 bases). The V gene lost 10 bases and the J gene lost 7 bases, with 20 bases spanning the gap. CDR3 length: 14 residues. The CDR3 here is CATAHRETGNEQFF. In DNA form, the CDR3 reads TGTGCCACAGCACATCGGGAGACTGGGAATGAGCAGTTCTTC.

This clonotype was seen ten or more times. The V and J genes are TRBV5-4 and TRBJ1-2; TRBD1 might be the D (5 bases). With 1 base removed from V and 7 bases from J, the gap between germline ends came to 8 bases. The CDR3 length is 12 residues. Germline CDR1 is SGHNT and CDR2 is YYREEE (reference sequence). Written as DNA, the CDR3 is TGTGCCAGCAGCTTGTGGGGCGGTGGCTACACCTTC. Translation: CASSLWGGGYTF.

Many counts were recorded for this clonotype. The rearrangement links TRBV5-1 to TRBJ2-1, with 16 bases matching TRBD2. Germline CDR1 and CDR2: SGHRS and YFSETQ. J was trimmed by 5 bases and V by 5 bases; bases with no gene match: 13. This CDR3 is built from 19 residues. CDR3 in amino acids: CASSSPGLAGGPGDNEQFF. CDR3 coding DNA: TGCGCCAGCAGTAGTCCGGGACTAGCGGGAGGGCCGGGCGACAATGAGCAGTTCTTC. Drawing the rest from reference TRBV5-1 and TRBJ2-1, the complete variable domain is KAGVTQTPRYLIKTRGQQVTLSCSPISGHRSVSWYQQTPGQGLQFLFEYFSETQRNKGNFPGRFSGRQFSNSRSEMNVSTLELGDSALYLCASSSPGLAGGPGDNEQFFGPGTRLTVL.

In its sample, this clonotype was seen many times. One end of the junction does not line up with germline, which may come from a read error. V and J are TRBV29-1 and TRBJ1-3, with D unclear. This CDR3 is built from 11 residues. Germline V gives CDR1 SQVTM, CDR2 ANQGSEA. The CDR3 nucleotides read TGTAGTTCTAGAGTCTGGAACACCTTGTACTTT. Translation gives CSSRVWNTLYF.

This clonotype was recorded a few times. The chain joins TRBV14 to TRBJ2-1; D is possibly TRBD1 (5 bases). The CDR3 runs 17 residues. Germline CDR1 is SGHDN and CDR2 is FVKESK. Trimming shortened V by 1 base and J by 0 bases, and 13 bases separated the two germline ends. As DNA, the CDR3 is TGTGCCAGCAGCCAAGCTTATGGGGCTTCCTCCTACAATGAGCAGTTCTTC. This codes for CASSQAYGASSYNEQFF.

The gene calls are TRBV10-3 and TRBJ2-2, with D perhaps matching TRBD1 (6 bases). Germline assignment: CDR1 ENHRY and CDR2 SYGVKD. This CDR3 contains 14 residues. The V and J ends lost 3 bases and 8 bases respectively, with 13 bases between them. The CDR3 DNA follows: TGTGCCATCAGTGACCACAGGGCGAGAGGGGAGCTGTTTTTT. Protein sequence: CAISDHRARGELFF.

This clonotype was counted many times. The gene calls are TRBV2 and TRBJ1-5, with D possibly matching TRBD1 (5 bases). The germline V and J ends were trimmed by 6 bases and 0 bases, with 12 bases remaining between them. Germline V gene sequence: CDR1 SNHLY, CDR2 FYNNEI. There are 15 residues in the CDR3. The CDR3 loop reads CASSPDRISNQPQHF. For the CDR3, the DNA is TGTGCCAGCAGCCCTGACAGAATTAGCAATCAGCCCCAGCATTTT.

This clonotype was found many times. The chain carries TRBV18 and TRBJ2-1; the D gene is possibly TRBD1 (5 bases). This CDR3 comprises 15 residues. Germline CDR1 and CDR2: KGHSH and LQKENI. Between the trimmed V and J ends, which lost 3 bases and 5 bases, there was a span of 14 bases. CDR3 loop: CASSPRNLRDNEQFF. Written as DNA, the CDR3 is TGTGCCAGCTCACCCCGGAATCTCAGGGACAATGAGCAGTTCTTC.

This clonotype was seen at least ten times. J is TRBJ2-7 and V is TRBV10-3; D possibly corresponds to TRBD1 (7 bases). V lost 11 bases to trimming and J lost 2 bases, with 10 bases between them. CDR3 length: 11 residues. CDR1 and CDR2 (germline): ENHRY, SYGVKD. In DNA form, the CDR3 reads TGTGCCGGGGGGACAGCCTACGAGCAGTACTTC. Translating gives CAGGTAYEQYF.

The table lists this clonotype with many counts. This chain joins TRBV7-6 and TRBJ2-3; 10 bases map to TRBD2. The V segment lost 1 base and the J segment 4 bases; nucleotides outside the gene matches: 8. Germline V gives CDR1 SGHVS, CDR2 FNYEAQ. CDR3 length: 17 amino acids. The CDR3 DNA is TGTGCCAGCAGCTTAGAGGTCCTAGCGGGAGCCGCAGATACGCAGTATTTT. It yields the protein CASSLEVLAGAADTQYF.

This clonotype has just a few counts. The chain carries TRBV7-9 and TRBJ2-7; 11 bases fit TRBD2. Germline values: CDR1 SEHNR, CDR2 FQNEAQ (reference sequence). The CDR3 covers 15 residues. V was pared by 5 bases and J by 8 bases, with 11 bases of the junction left unmatched. For the CDR3, the DNA is TGTGCCAGCAGCCAATTAGCGGGAGGGCCCCCTCAGCAGTACTTC. Translating gives CASSQLAGGPPQQYF.

The sample holds many counts of this clonotype. Mismatch with germline at one junction end may stem from a read error. V usage is TRBV19 and J usage is TRBJ2-2; D remains ambiguous. Per germline, CDR1 LNHDA and CDR2 SQIVND (reference sequence). CDR3 size: 12 residues. For the CDR3, the DNA is TGTGCCAGCAGTAAGAACACCGGGCAGCTCTACTTT. Translated, it gives CASSKNTGQLYF.

The V gene is TRBV7-2, the J gene TRBJ2-1, with TRBD2 matching over 7 bases. The trim removed 1 base at V and 4 bases at J, leaving 10 bases unmatched. The CDR3 consists of 17 residues. CDR1 and CDR2 from the germline V gene are SGHTA and FQGNSA. CDR3: CASSLVGLAETYNEQFF. The CDR3 DNA sequence: TGTGCCAGCAGCTTAGTAGGGCTAGCGGAGACATACAATGAGCAGTTCTTC. The full variable domain, with the rest looked up from reference TRBV7-2 and TRBJ2-1, is GAGVSQSPSNKVTEKGKDVELRCDPISGHTALYWYRQSLGQGLEFLIYFQGNSAPDKSGLPSDRFSAERTGGSVSTLTIQRTQQEDSAVYLCASSLVGLAETYNEQFFGPGTRLTVL.

The chain has TRBV3-1 and TRBJ1-1; D uncertain. The CDR3 has 15 amino acids. Trimming pared 5 bases from V and 1 base from J, leaving 14 bases between. In germline, CDR1 is LGHDT, CDR2 YNNKEL (reference sequence). The CDR3, as DNA: TGTGCCAGCAGCTCACCGGGCCACCGGAACACTGAAGCTTTCTTT. This gives the protein CASSSPGHRNTEAFF.

This clonotype was seen ten or more times. V usage is TRBV4-3 and J usage is TRBJ1-5, with D uncertain. Trimming took off 4 bases at V and 5 bases at J, with 12 bases between the two ends. Germline V gene data show CDR1 as LGHNA and CDR2 as YSLEER. The CDR3 spans 14 residues. CDR3 coding DNA: TGCGCCAGCAGCCCACGCTTAGGCCATCAGCCCCAGCATTTT. Amino acids: CASSPRLGHQPQHF.

The rearrangement uses TRBV6-1 and TRBJ1-6, with D maybe TRBD1 (5 bases). The CDR3 extends over 15 amino acids. Germline values: CDR1 MNHNS, CDR2 SASEGT. The V end was cut by 2 bases, the J end by 10 bases, with 15 bases between. Here the CDR3 reads CASSEQQALSSPLHF. As DNA, the CDR3 is TGTGCCAGCAGTGAACAACAGGCTTTAAGCTCACCCCTCCACTTT.